The rows below give T cell receptor beta chains drawn from one sample of a study of graft-versus-host responses after intestinal transplantation. Their target antigens are unknown. The method was immunoSEQ multiplex PCR; TCRdb's version includes in-frame clones alone and lacks a portion of them. Of about 86,000 clones in the sample, 80% to 85% were seen once. This specimen was unstimulated CD8+ T cells sorted from spleen or lymph node cells, taken before intestinal transplant. These receptors all come from a human donor who received an intestinal transplant. Each CDR3 is given with its conserved first and last residue. Each record gives: D gene, clone size, V gene, J gene, CDR3 DNA, CDR3 protein. The D gene is left open where the match is weak. Clone size, where shown, is once, few, many, or a class for clones that have expanded.

d_call: TRBD2; clone_size: NA; v_call: TRBV5-4; j_call: TRBJ2-1; cdr3_nt: TGTGCCAGCAGCAAATTACTAGCGGGACCACCTTCCTACAATGAGCAGTTCTTC; cdr3_aa: CASSKLLAGPPSYNEQFF
d_call: TRBD1; clone_size: NA; v_call: TRBV5-1; j_call: TRBJ2-7; cdr3_nt: TGCGCCAGCAGCTTGTACCCAACCGGGACAGGGTCAATATCCTACGAGCAGTACTTC; cdr3_aa: CASSLYPTGTGSISYEQYF
d_call: TRBD1; clone_size: few; v_call: TRBV18; j_call: TRBJ2-7; cdr3_nt: TGTGCCAGCTCACCAGTAGGGGGCAGCCCCCGGGTGCAGTACTTC; cdr3_aa: CASSPVGGSPRVQYF
d_call: NA; clone_size: once; v_call: TRBV4-1; j_call: TRBJ2-1; cdr3_nt: TGCGCCAGCAGCCAAGATCCCCCTGAGCAGTTCTTC; cdr3_aa: CASSQDPPEQFF
d_call: TRBD1; clone_size: NA; v_call: TRBV29-1; j_call: TRBJ2-1; cdr3_nt: TGCAGCGTAGCCCGACAGGGTGAGGACGCCTACAATGAGCAGTTCTTC; cdr3_aa: CSVARQGEDAYNEQFF
d_call: TRBD2; clone_size: NA; v_call: TRBV28; j_call: TRBJ2-1; cdr3_nt: TGTGCCAGCAGTTTATGTCGACTAGCGGAAGCGAGCAATGAGCAGTTCTTC; cdr3_aa: CASSLCRLAEASNEQFF
d_call: NA; clone_size: NA; v_call: TRBV13; j_call: TRBJ1-1; cdr3_nt: TGTGCCAGCAGCTTAGGGAGCCTGAACACTGAAGCTTTCTTT; cdr3_aa: CASSLGSLNTEAFF
d_call: NA; clone_size: NA; v_call: TRBV6-1; j_call: TRBJ1-1; cdr3_nt: TGTGCCAGCAGTGAACGACCGTCCAGTGTTGTAAACACTGAAGCTTTCTTT; cdr3_aa: CASSERPSSVVNTEAFF
d_call: TRBD2; clone_size: NA; v_call: TRBV28; j_call: TRBJ2-1; cdr3_nt: TGTGCCAGCAGCTTTTTATTGGGGACTAGCGACTACAATGAGCAGTTCTTC; cdr3_aa: CASSFLLGTSDYNEQFF
d_call: NA; clone_size: NA; v_call: TRBV13; j_call: TRBJ2-3; cdr3_nt: TGTGCCAGCAGCTCACTACTAGGTGATACGCAGTATTTT; cdr3_aa: CASSSLLGDTQYF
d_call: NA; clone_size: NA; v_call: TRBV6-5; j_call: TRBJ2-2; cdr3_nt: TGTGCCAGCAGGGACGACTTCGCGAACACCGGGGAGCTGTTTTTT; cdr3_aa: CASRDDFANTGELFF
d_call: NA; clone_size: NA; v_call: TRBV28; j_call: TRBJ1-4; cdr3_nt: TGTGCCAGCAGTCCCACCCCTAACCAGGGATCACCTAATGAAAAACTGTTTTTT; cdr3_aa: CASSPTPNQGSPNEKLFF
d_call: NA; clone_size: once; v_call: TRBV27; j_call: TRBJ1-5; cdr3_nt: TGTGCCAGCAGTTTCCCCGGACAGCCCCAGCATTTT; cdr3_aa: CASSFPGQPQHF
d_call: TRBD2; clone_size: once; v_call: TRBV6-4; j_call: TRBJ2-3; cdr3_nt: TGTGCCAGCAGTGACTCGACTAGCGGGGGGGCAGATACGCAGTATTTT; cdr3_aa: CASSDSTSGGADTQYF
d_call: NA; clone_size: NA; v_call: TRBV4-1; j_call: TRBJ1-1; cdr3_nt: TGCGCCAGCAGCCAAAAGGGGCCGACAGAGAACACTGAAGCTTTCTTT; cdr3_aa: CASSQKGPTENTEAFF
d_call: NA; clone_size: NA; v_call: TRBV6-6; j_call: TRBJ2-2; cdr3_nt: TGTGCCAGCAGTTACTCGTCAGATACCGGGGAGCTGTTTTTT; cdr3_aa: CASSYSSDTGELFF
d_call: NA; clone_size: NA; v_call: TRBV5-6; j_call: TRBJ2-7; cdr3_nt: TGTGCCAGCAGCTTCCCCTACTCCTACGAGCAGTACTTC; cdr3_aa: CASSFPYSYEQYF